The 9 T cell receptor beta chains below come from one sample, sequenced in a study of blood T cell repertoires in COVID-19. Assay: immunoSEQ multiplex PCR; the TCRdb copy retains only in-frame clones and omits some. This repertoire shows approximately 350,000 clones, roughly 89% found once; its top ten account for around 3.5%. Sequenced: peripheral blood. These receptors were collected from a woman under 30 who had recovered from COVID-19.

The gene calls are TRBV6-5 and TRBJ2-7; TRBD2 matches 10 bases. Trimming removed 6 bases from V and 4 bases from J; junction bases left unmatched: 9. The CDR3 sequence is 15 residues long. Germline-derived CDR1 and CDR2 are MNHEY and SVGAGI. CDR3 sequence: CASSASGLAPYEQYV. The CDR3 DNA sequence: TGTGCCAGCAGCGCTTCGGGACTAGCGCCATACGAGCAGTACGTC.

The V call is TRBV7-8, the J call TRBJ2-5; 14 bases are a match to TRBD2. The CDR3 has 17 amino acids. Trimming cost V 5 bases and J 5 bases; bases outside gene matches: 10. Germline CDR1 is SGHVS and CDR2 is FQNEAQ. CDR3 in DNA: TGTGCCAGCAGCCCTTGGACTAGCGGGAGGAGGAGTGAGACCCAGTACTTC. It yields the protein CASSPWTSGRRSETQYF.

The gene calls are TRBV2 and TRBJ2-1; maybe TRBD2 (6 bases). The CDR3 is 15 amino acids. Germline-derived CDR1 and CDR2 are SNHLY and FYNNEI. V lost 3 bases to trimming and J lost 6 bases, with 15 bases between them. CDR3 protein: CASSDRRAFGNEQFF. CDR3 in DNA: TGTGCCAGCAGTGATAGGAGGGCCTTCGGCAATGAGCAGTTCTTC.

The chain links TRBV19 to TRBJ1-1; unclear D gene. Per germline, CDR1 LNHDA and CDR2 SQIVND (reference sequence). The CDR3 has 15 amino acids. The ends were cut back, 1 base at V and 1 base at J, with 10 bases in the middle. The CDR3 region is CASSIAGYPNTEAFF. The CDR3 bases are TGTGCCAGTAGTATAGCGGGTTACCCGAACACTGAAGCTTTCTTT.

V usage is TRBV6-6 and J usage is TRBJ2-3; D remains unclear. The germline V gene encodes CDR1 MNHNY and CDR2 SVGAGI (reference sequence). This CDR3 spans 14 amino acids. Trimming took 0 bases from V and 2 from J, leaving 6 bases between them. The CDR3 here is CASSYSAHTDTQYF. As DNA, the CDR3 is TGTGCCAGCAGTTACTCGGCACACACAGATACGCAGTATTTT.

The chain is built from TRBV4-3 and TRBJ1-1, with a weak D call TRBD1 (6 bases). Trimming cost V 0 bases and J 2 bases, with 16 bases left between them. The CDR3 loop spans 17 amino acids. CDR1 and CDR2 (germline): LGHNA, YSLEER. CDR3 loop: CASSQEERTDGNTEAFF. CDR3 in DNA: TGCGCCAGCAGCCAAGAGGAGCGGACAGATGGTAACACTGAAGCTTTCTTT.

The chain uses TRBV5-1 and TRBJ2-2; 9 nucleotides align to TRBD2. Trimming at V came to 0 bases and at J to 3 bases, leaving 18 bases not matched to a gene. Germline CDR1 and CDR2: SGHRS and YFSETQ. CDR3 size: 21 residues. CDR3 amino acids: CASSLAGPSGTLRGDTGELFF. In DNA, the CDR3 is TGCGCCAGCAGCTTGGCTGGGCCTAGCGGGACCCTTAGGGGCGACACCGGGGAGCTGTTTTTT. The full variable domain, completed using reference TRBV5-1 and TRBJ2-2, is KAGVTQTPRYLIKTRGQQVTLSCSPISGHRSVSWYQQTPGQGLQFLFEYFSETQRNKGNFPGRFSGRQFSNSRSEMNVSTLELGDSALYLCASSLAGPSGTLRGDTGELFFGEGSRLTVL.

The V gene is TRBV11-2, the J gene TRBJ2-3; TRBD2 aligns across 12 bases. Germline V lookup: CDR1 SGHAT, CDR2 FQNNGV. The CDR3 runs to 16 residues. Germline trimming cut 4 bases from V and 5 bases from J; bases unmatched to any gene: 7. The CDR3 protein is CASSSGLAGYEDTQYF. The CDR3, as DNA: TGTGCCAGCAGCTCAGGACTAGCGGGATATGAAGATACGCAGTATTTT.

The chain carries TRBV7-8 and TRBJ2-2, with 8 bases aligning to TRBD2. This CDR3 has 18 amino acids. Germline lookup yields CDR1 SGHVS and CDR2 FQNEAQ. V dropped 1 base and J dropped 6; count of bases not matched to a gene: 13. CDR3 loop: CASSLVVPGLESAGELFF. CDR3 coding DNA: TGTGCCAGCAGCTTAGTAGTCCCGGGACTAGAAAGTGCCGGGGAGCTGTTTTTT. Combining the CDR3 with reference TRBV7-8 and TRBJ2-2 gives the whole variable domain GAGVSQSPRYKVAKRGQDVALRCDPISGHVSLFWYQQALGQGPEFLTYFQNEAQLDKSGLPSDRFFAERPEGSVSTLKIQRTQQEDSAVYLCASSLVVPGLESAGELFFGEGSRLTVL.